One and the same sample provided the 14 T cell receptor beta chains below, sequenced in a study of blood T cell repertoires in COVID-19. The repertoire was sequenced with immunoSEQ multiplex PCR; TCRdb's copy has only in-frame clones and lacks some. The top ten hold roughly 6% of the sample, which has about 89,000 clones, 78% seen once. The specimen sequenced was peripheral blood. The receptor source for this set is a man in his sixties or seventies with COVID-19, enrolled during active disease.

The chain is built from TRBV7-2 and TRBJ1-2; D may be TRBD1 (6 bases). Germline values: CDR1 SGHTA, CDR2 FQGNSA. CDR3 length equals 13 residues. Trimming pared 5 bases from V and 7 bases from J, leaving 14 bases between. CDR3 amino acids: CASSPVGGFGYTF. The CDR3 DNA follows: TGTGCCAGCAGCCCCGTAGGGGGATTTGGCTACACCTTC.

This chain connects TRBV5-1 to TRBJ2-1, with 10 bases fitting TRBD2. CDR3 length: 16 residues. Losses at the gene ends were 4 bases for V and 5 bases for J; bases not matched to a gene: 9. The germline gives CDR1 SGHRS, CDR2 YFSETQ. The CDR3 DNA is TGCGCCAGCAGCCGTTTGGCTAGCGGGAGTCACAATGAGCAGTTCTTC. Translated, it gives CASSRLASGSHNEQFF. Together with reference TRBV5-1 and TRBJ2-1, the CDR3 gives the full variable domain: KAGVTQTPRYLIKTRGQQVTLSCSPISGHRSVSWYQQTPGQGLQFLFEYFSETQRNKGNFPGRFSGRQFSNSRSEMNVSTLELGDSALYLCASSRLASGSHNEQFFGPGTRLTVL.

The CDR3 nucleotides are TGCGCCAGCAGCTTCCAGGGTGGGCTCTACGAGCAGTACTTC. Translating gives CASSFQGGLYEQYF. J is TRBJ2-7 and V is TRBV5-1, with a tentative D call TRBD1 (5 bases). This CDR3 region has 14 residues. Germline CDR1 SGHRS, CDR2 YFSETQ. Trimming stripped 2 bases from V and 3 bases from J, with 12 bases between.

The J gene is TRBJ1-2, the V gene TRBV6-5, with 7 nucleotides matching TRBD1. The J segment lost 4 bases and the V segment lost 0 bases, leaving 2 bases of the junction unmatched. The length of the CDR3 is 14 residues. Germline V CDR1 and CDR2: MNHEY, SVGAGI. The CDR3 DNA is TGTGCCAGCAGTTACTCGCACAGGGGCTATGGCTACACCTTC. Amino acid sequence: CASSYSHRGYGYTF.

The V and J genes are TRBV19 and TRBJ1-2, with D uncertain. This CDR3 comprises 13 residues. Trimming cost V 7 bases and J 1 base, with 10 bases left between them. Germline V gene lookup returns CDR1 LNHDA and CDR2 SQIVND (reference sequence). CDR3 protein: CASKRSSNYGYTF. Written as DNA, the CDR3 is TGTGCCAGTAAGAGGTCTAGTAACTATGGCTACACCTTC.

This clone was detected a few times. The rearrangement joins TRBV19 to TRBJ1-2; D is ambiguous. Trimming pared 1 base from V and 4 bases from J, leaving 7 bases between. Germline V gives CDR1 LNHDA, CDR2 SQIVND (reference sequence). This CDR3 has 13 residues. The CDR3 nucleotides read TGTGCCAGTAGTATAGTGTCGGGCTATGGCTACACCTTC. Amino acid sequence: CASSIVSGYGYTF.

The chain links TRBV3-1 (or the pseudogene TRBV3-2) to TRBJ1-3; the D gene is possibly TRBD1 (6 bases). Germline values: CDR1 LGHDT, CDR2 YNNKEL (reference sequence). The CDR3 length is 13 residues. V lost 6 bases and J lost 4, with 10 bases in between. In DNA form, the CDR3 reads TGTGCCAGCAGGCCCCAGGGGGGAAACACCATATATTTT. It specifies CASRPQGGNTIYF.

V usage is TRBV5-1 and J usage is TRBJ1-4, with TRBD1 as a possible D gene (5 bases). Germline V CDR1 and CDR2: SGHRS, YFSETQ. V dropped 3 bases and J dropped 5 bases, with 17 bases sitting between them. The CDR3 covers 16 residues. The CDR3 region is CASSSLSRTRNEKLFF. CDR3 coding DNA: TGCGCCAGCAGCTCCCTCTCCCGGACAAGAAATGAAAAACTGTTTTTT.

The CDR3 DNA is TGTGCCAGCAGCTTAGATGGGACTAGTGGGGTACGGGGGACCCAGTACTTC. Amino acid sequence: CASSLDGTSGVRGTQYF. V gene TRBV7-2 combines with J gene TRBJ2-5; 8 bases are a match to TRBD2. V gave up 1 base and J gave up 7 bases; unmatched junction bases: 14. The CDR3 is 17 amino acids. Germline V CDR1 and CDR2: SGHTA, FQGNSA.

The genes are TRBV6-5 and TRBJ1-3, with unresolved D. With 7 bases removed from V and 4 bases from J, the gap between germline ends came to 11 bases. The CDR3 runs to 13 residues. Looked up from germline, CDR1 is MNHEY and CDR2 is SVGAGI. The CDR3 loop is CASTEKLGNTIYF. The CDR3 DNA is TGTGCCAGCACGGAGAAGTTGGGAAACACCATATATTTT.

This clone was seen only a few times. V and J are TRBV6-2 or TRBV6-3 and TRBJ1-2, with TRBD1 matching 9 bases. In germline, CDR1 is MNHEY, CDR2 SVGEGT. Trimming removed 5 bases from V and 4 bases from J; junction bases left unmatched: 5. The CDR3 extends over 14 amino acids. The CDR3 sequence is CASSLTGGAYGYTF. The CDR3 DNA reads TGTGCCAGCAGTCTAACAGGGGGCGCCTATGGCTACACCTTC.

The chain combines TRBV5-1 with TRBJ2-3; D may be TRBD2 (5 bases). Germline CDR1 is SGHRS and CDR2 is YFSETQ. This CDR3 region has 14 residues. V was cut by 5 bases and J by 5 bases, with 15 bases left in between. CDR3 residues: CASSLGLALDTQYF. In DNA form, the CDR3 reads TGCGCCAGCAGTCTCGGGCTAGCCTTAGATACGCAGTATTTT.

This clone was picked up one time. This chain joins TRBV19 and TRBJ2-5, with D tentatively TRBD2 (7 bases). CDR1 is LNHDA, CDR2 SQIVND, per germline (reference sequence). Deletions cut 2 bases from V and 9 bases from J, with 19 bases between. CDR3 size: 15 residues. CDR3 in amino acids: CASSIQTGLRGAQYF. CDR3 bases: TGTGCCAGTAGTATACAGACAGGCCTCCGGGGGGCCCAGTACTTC.

The CDR3 DNA reads as TGTGCCAGTAGTCCCTCGCAGGGCTCCTATAATTCACCCCTCCACTTT. As protein: CASSPSQGSYNSPLHF. This rearrangement joins TRBV19 to TRBJ1-6; a possible D gene is TRBD1 (5 bases). Germline V gene data show CDR1 as LNHDA and CDR2 as SQIVND (reference sequence). Trimming removed 5 bases from V and 0 bases from J, with 11 bases in between. The CDR3 consists of 16 residues.